The 18 T cell receptor beta chains reported below all come from one sample, sequenced in a study of blood T cell repertoires in COVID-19. Assay: immunoSEQ multiplex PCR; the TCRdb copy retains only in-frame clones and omits some. The sample comprises more than 110,000 clones, under 90% of which are singletons, and roughly two fifths rests with the top ten. The sample comprised peripheral blood. The receptors stem from a human donor in a cohort sampled during active COVID-19.

This clone was recorded a few times. CDR3 DNA sequence: TGCGCCAGCAGCTTGGGGACAACCTACGAGCAGTACTTC. Amino acid sequence: CASSLGTTYEQYF. The chain employs TRBV5-1 and TRBJ2-7; TRBD1 might be the D (5 bases). Germline assignment: CDR1 SGHRS and CDR2 YFSETQ. This CDR3 comprises 13 residues. Trimming took off 0 bases at V and 2 bases at J, with 6 bases between the two ends.

V usage is TRBV6-2 or TRBV6-3 and J usage is TRBJ2-7; D uncertain. Germline V gives CDR1 MNHEY, CDR2 SVGEGT. The CDR3 extends over 14 amino acids. V dropped 2 bases and J dropped 6 bases, with 14 bases sitting between them. CDR3 region: CASSYSPDWSEQYV. The CDR3 DNA is TGTGCCAGCAGTTACAGTCCGGATTGGAGCGAGCAGTACGTC.

The V gene is TRBV4-3, the J gene TRBJ2-3, with D hard to call. Trimming removed 1 base from V and 8 bases from J, with 10 bases in between. Germline values: CDR1 LGHNA, CDR2 YSLEER. The CDR3 has 13 residues. The DNA for the CDR3 is TGCGCCAGCAGCCAAGCTATCCAGGCTACGCAGTATTTT. Protein: CASSQAIQATQYF.

The chain joins TRBV7-2 to TRBJ2-2; D remains unclear. V lost 4 bases, J lost 6 bases, and 9 bases lay in between. Germline loops: CDR1 SGHTA, CDR2 FQGNSA. The CDR3 covers 13 residues. The CDR3 loop reads CASSSALPGELFF. CDR3 bases: TGTGCCAGCAGCTCAGCCCTACCCGGGGAGCTGTTTTTT.

J is TRBJ1-2 and V is TRBV6-2 or TRBV6-3; 9 positions agree with TRBD1. The J segment lost 6 bases and the V segment lost 5 bases, leaving 7 bases of the junction unmatched. This CDR3 has 14 residues. Germline V gene data show CDR1 as MNHEY and CDR2 as SVGEGT. CDR3 DNA sequence: TGTGCCAGCAGTGCCCGGGACAGGGTTCATGGCTACACCTTC. Encoded protein: CASSARDRVHGYTF.

This clone was counted between two and nine times. The chain carries TRBV6-5 and TRBJ2-1; TRBD2 might be the D (5 bases). Trimming cost V 0 bases and J 5 bases, with 11 bases left between them. This CDR3 is built from 15 residues. Germline CDR1 and CDR2: MNHEY and SVGAGI. The DNA of the CDR3 is TGTGCCAGCAGTTACTCGAGGGCAGGTAACAATGAGCAGTTCTTC. Residues: CASSYSRAGNNEQFF.

The V call is TRBV19, the J call TRBJ2-3, with TRBD1 matching over 9 bases. Unmatched junction bases numbered 5, after V lost 2 bases and J lost 5 bases. CDR3 length: 15 residues. Germline CDR1 reads LNHDA; CDR2 reads SQIVND (reference sequence). The CDR3, as DNA: TGTGCCAGTAGTATATTAACAGGGGGCCGAGATACGCAGTATTTT. Translation gives CASSILTGGRDTQYF.

This clone was counted once. This rearrangement joins TRBV12-3 or TRBV12-4 to TRBJ1-1, with D maybe TRBD1 (5 bases). The CDR3 contains 13 residues. V lost 3 bases to trimming and J lost 3 bases, with 8 bases between them. The CDR3 nucleotides are TGTGCCAGCAGTTTTGGGGGGGACACTGAAGCTTTCTTT. Protein: CASSFGGDTEAFF.

The genes are TRBV9 and TRBJ1-2; 8 bases fit TRBD1. The CDR3 extends over 17 amino acids. V gave up 3 bases and J gave up 3 bases; unmatched junction bases: 13. Germline V gives CDR1 SGDLS, CDR2 YYNGEE. CDR3 sequence reads: CASSGRQGLPVDYGYTF. CDR3 bases: TGTGCCAGCAGCGGTAGACAGGGGCTCCCTGTGGACTATGGCTACACCTTC.

V usage is TRBV6-5 and J usage is TRBJ2-3; D may be TRBD2 (6 bases). The CDR3 spans 16 residues. V was cut by 2 bases and J by 0 bases, with 12 bases left in between. Germline CDR1 reads MNHEY; CDR2 reads SVGAGI. The CDR3 bases are TGTGCCAGCAGTTACGCCGCGGCGGGGAGCACAGATACGCAGTATTTT. Its translation: CASSYAAAGSTDTQYF.

J is TRBJ1-5 and V is TRBV6-5; D remains unclear. V was pared by 7 bases and J by 0 bases, with 10 bases between. Germline V gene sequence: CDR1 MNHEY, CDR2 SVGAGI. CDR3 size: 14 residues. The CDR3 is CASTPVNSNQPQHF. DNA for the CDR3: TGTGCCAGCACCCCCGTTAATAGCAATCAGCCCCAGCATTTT.

V is TRBV2 and J is TRBJ1-1; TRBD1 might be the D (6 bases). The V and J ends lost 9 bases and 8 bases respectively, with 25 bases between them. This CDR3 comprises 15 residues. CDR1 is SNHLY, CDR2 FYNNEI, per germline. The CDR3 DNA is TGTGCCAGTGGACGAGGACAGACCCAAAAAAAGGAAGCTTTCTTT. Its protein is CASGRGQTQKKEAFF.

This chain links TRBV6-6 with TRBJ2-1; D is undetermined. Germline V gene data show CDR1 as MNHNY and CDR2 as SVGAGI (reference sequence). The CDR3 is made up of 13 amino acids. Trimming took off 2 bases at V and 9 bases at J, with 11 bases between the two ends. The CDR3 bases are TGTGCCAGCAGTTACGGTGCGGAACGTGAGCAGTTCTTC. This sequence encodes CASSYGAEREQFF.

A remark on this clone: At one end the junction does not follow the germline gene, possibly because of a read error. J is TRBJ2-6 and V is TRBV12-5; 10 bases align to TRBD2. The CDR3 covers 17 residues. Per germline, CDR1 LGHNT and CDR2 FRNRAP. CDR3 nucleotides: TGTGCTAGCGGTTCTAGCGGGAGCTTCTCTGGGGCCAACGTCCTGACTTTC. Amino acid sequence: CASGSSGSFSGANVLTF.

This clone was detected once. The chain couples TRBV19 to TRBJ2-5; maybe TRBD2 (7 bases). With 4 bases removed from V and 5 bases from J, the gap between germline ends came to 17 bases. Per germline, CDR1 LNHDA and CDR2 SQIVND (reference sequence). There are 15 residues in the CDR3. The CDR3 sequence is CASSTTWGGAETQYF. The CDR3 nucleotides read TGTGCCAGTAGTACGACCTGGGGGGGCGCGGAGACCCAGTACTTC.

The chain links TRBV9 to TRBJ2-3, with D possibly TRBD2 on 6 matching bases. With 2 bases removed from V and 0 bases from J, the gap between germline ends came to 7 bases. The CDR3 sequence is 14 residues long. The V gene's germline CDR1 is SGDLS and CDR2 YYNGEE. Here the CDR3 reads CASSVGTSTDTQYF. CDR3 DNA sequence: TGTGCCAGCAGCGTGGGGACTAGCACAGATACGCAGTATTTT.

The genes are TRBV7-3 and TRBJ2-7, with D perhaps matching TRBD2 (7 bases). This CDR3 has 13 amino acids. V dropped 6 bases and J dropped 5 bases, with 14 bases sitting between them. Germline lookup yields CDR1 SGHTA and CDR2 FQGTGA. Here the CDR3 reads CASSQQGGHEQYF. Here the CDR3 DNA reads TGTGCCAGCAGTCAACAGGGAGGGCACGAGCAGTACTTC.

The gene calls are TRBV19 and TRBJ1-5; D not certain. V gave up 6 bases and J gave up 2 bases, with 8 bases separating them. This CDR3 has 13 amino acids. Germline V gives CDR1 LNHDA, CDR2 SQIVND (reference sequence). The CDR3 region is CASSDLGNQPQHF. The CDR3 nucleotides read TGTGCCAGTAGCGACTTGGGCAATCAGCCCCAGCATTTT. Based on the CDR3 plus reference TRBV19 and TRBJ1-5, the full variable domain is DGGITQSPKYLFRKEGQNVTLSCEQNLNHDAMYWYRQDPGQGLRLIYYSQIVNDFQKGDIAEGYSVSREKKESFPLTVTSAQKNPTAFYLCASSDLGNQPQHFGDGTRLSIL.